In its sample, the clone carrying this T cell receptor beta chain was seen a few times. The antigen is unknown. This sample stems from a study of beta chain features in type 1 diabetes. Study-level points and caveats: There was a moderate but significant shortening of TCRB CDR3s in all four CD4+ subsets of Type 1 diabetes patients. Cells carrying high TCR expression could end up over-represented when cDNA is sequenced.

V was clipped by 2 bases and J by 2 bases, with 13 bases between them. Per the germline V gene, CDR1 is SGDLS and CDR2 is YYNGEE. The CDR3 sequence is 15 residues long. Investigators reverse transcribed all isolated RNA, so they sequenced expressed TCRB transcripts. Clones were sequenced by immunoSEQ multiplex PCR, and TCRdb holds only the in-frame ones, with some missing. Found here are around 180,000 clones, approximately 8.1% of them singletons; the top ten hold under 0.55%. Sorting that relied on CD45RO/CCR7/CD25/CD127/CD95/CD27 yielded CD4+ naive, central memory, regulatory and stem cell-like memory cells.

The TCR comes from a man between 18 and 35 years old with type 1 diabetes. The chain links TRBV9 to TRBJ2-5; D is ambiguous. Sequenced: central memory CD4+ T cells from blood. The CDR3 nucleotides are TGTGCCAGCAGCGTGCGCGAGAGCCTACAAGAGACCCAGTACTTC. Translation gives CASSVRESLQETQYF. Together with reference TRBV9 and TRBJ2-5, the CDR3 gives the full variable domain: DSGVTQTPKHLITATGQRVTLRCSPRSGDLSVYWYQQSLDQGLQFLIQYYNGEERAKGNILERFSAQQFPDLHSELNLSSLELGDSALYFCASSVRESLQETQYFGPGTRLLVL.